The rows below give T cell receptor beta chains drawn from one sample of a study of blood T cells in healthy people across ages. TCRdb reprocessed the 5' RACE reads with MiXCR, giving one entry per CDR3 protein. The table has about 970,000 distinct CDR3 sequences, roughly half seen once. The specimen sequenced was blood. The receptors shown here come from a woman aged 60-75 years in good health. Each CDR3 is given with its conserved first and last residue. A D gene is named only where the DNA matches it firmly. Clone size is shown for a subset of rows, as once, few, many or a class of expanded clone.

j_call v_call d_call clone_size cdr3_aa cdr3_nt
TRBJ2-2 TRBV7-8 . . CASSLMWGTGELFF TGTGCCAGCAGCCTAATGTGGGGGACCGGGGAGCTGTTTTTT
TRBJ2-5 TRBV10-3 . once CAVSRADRETQYF TGTGCCGTCAGTCGAGCGGACCGGGAGACCCAGTACTTC
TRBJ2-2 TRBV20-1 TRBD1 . CSARGQGAFAGELFF TGCAGTGCTAGGGGACAGGGGGCTTTTGCCGGGGAGCTGTTTTTT
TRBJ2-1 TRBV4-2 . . CANSQNNGGYNEQFF TGTGCCAACAGTCAAAATAACGGGGGCTACAATGAGCAGTTCTTC
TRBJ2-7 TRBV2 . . CASSEVVPRYEQYF TGTGCCAGCAGTGAGGTAGTCCCCCGCTACGAGCAGTACTTC
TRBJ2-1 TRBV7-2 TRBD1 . CAAWDSKIPSSEQFF TGTGCCGCCTGGGACAGTAAGATTCCAAGTAGTGAGCAGTTCTTC
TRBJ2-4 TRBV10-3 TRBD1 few CAIRDGQGGNIQYF TGTGCCATCAGAGACGGACAGGGGGGGAACATTCAGTACTTC
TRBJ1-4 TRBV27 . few CASSGKAGYGNEKLFF TGTGCCAGCAGTGGCAAAGCAGGGTATGGTAATGAAAAACTGTTTTTT
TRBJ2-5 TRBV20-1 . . CSARDLRVQETQYF TGCAGTGCTAGAGATCTCAGGGTACAAGAGACCCAGTACTTC
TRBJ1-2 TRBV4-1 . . CASSQPRVVNGYTF TGCGCCAGCAGCCAACCCAGGGTTGTAAATGGCTACACCTTC
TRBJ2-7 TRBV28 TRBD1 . CASSFEDRAPRDIRYF TGTGCCAGCAGTTTCGAGGACAGGGCCCCAAGGGACATTCGGTACTTC
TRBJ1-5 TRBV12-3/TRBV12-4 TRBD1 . CASRMGQGTNQPQHF TGTGCCAGCAGAATGGGACAGGGGACCAATCAGCCCCAGCATTTT
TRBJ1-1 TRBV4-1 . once CASNPQGSHEAFF TGCGCCAGCAACCCACAGGGTTCCCATGAAGCTTTCTTT
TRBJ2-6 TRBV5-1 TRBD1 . CASAGTGIIYGANVLTF TGCGCCAGCGCCGGGACAGGGATAATTTACGGGGCCAACGTCCTGACTTTC
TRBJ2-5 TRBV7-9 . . CASSLRLAQRETQYF TGTGCCAGCAGCCTCAGACTTGCCCAGCGGGAGACCCAGTACTTC
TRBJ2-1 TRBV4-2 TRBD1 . CASSQHRGRLSYNEQFF TGTGCCAGCAGCCAACACAGGGGGAGGCTCTCCTACAATGAGCAGTTCTTC
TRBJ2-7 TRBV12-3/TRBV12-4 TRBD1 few CASSRQGTLRNEQYF TGTGCCAGCAGCCGACAGGGTACCCTCAGAAACGAGCAGTACTTC
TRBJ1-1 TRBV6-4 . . CASSDSANTEAFF TGTGCCAGCAGTGACTCAGCGAACACTGAAGCTTTCTTT
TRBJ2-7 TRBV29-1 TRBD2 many CSVRTSVSYEQYF TGCAGCGTTCGGACTAGCGTCTCCTACGAGCAGTACTTC
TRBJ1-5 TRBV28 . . CASSTDRGNQPQHF TGTGCCAGCAGCACGGACAGAGGAAATCAGCCCCAGCATTTT
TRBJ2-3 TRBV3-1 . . CASSPQGIRGDTQYF TGTGCCAGCAGCCCGCAGGGGATCCGGGGAGATACGCAGTATTTT
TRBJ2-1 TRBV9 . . CASSAYLGAYNEQFF TGTGCCAGCAGCGCCTATTTGGGGGCCTACAATGAGCAGTTCTTC
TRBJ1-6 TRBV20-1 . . CSARKGGRLNNSPLHF TGCAGTGCTAGAAAAGGGGGGCGTCTAAATAATTCACCCCTCCACTTT
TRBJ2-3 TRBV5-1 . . CASSLDTLESTDTQYF TGCGCCAGCAGCCTAGATACACTAGAAAGCACAGATACGCAGTATTTT
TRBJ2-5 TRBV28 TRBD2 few CASSFFSGSKQETQYF TGTGCCAGCAGTTTCTTTAGCGGGAGTAAACAAGAGACCCAGTACTTC
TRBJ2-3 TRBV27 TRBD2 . CASNIAGLAGPDTQYF TGTGCCAGCAACATCGCCGGACTAGCGGGCCCAGATACGCAGTATTTT
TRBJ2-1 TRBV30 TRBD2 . CAWRREGGSYNEQFF TGTGCCTGGAGGCGGGAGGGCGGCTCCTACAATGAGCAGTTCTTC
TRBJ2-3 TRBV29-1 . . CSVEVRADTQYF TGCAGCGTTGAAGTCCGGGCAGATACGCAGTATTTT
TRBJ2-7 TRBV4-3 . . CASSQGEGIYEQYF TGCGCCAGCAGCCAAGGCGAGGGAATCTACGAGCAGTACTTC
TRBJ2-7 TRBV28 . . CASSSFQGIYEQYF TGTGCCAGCAGTTCCTTCCAGGGTATCTACGAGCAGTACTTC
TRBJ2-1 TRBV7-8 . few CASSLAGQYNEQFF TGTGCCAGCAGCTTAGCGGGGCAATACAATGAGCAGTTCTTC
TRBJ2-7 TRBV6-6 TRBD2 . CATNSGGPYEQYF TGTGCCACCAATAGCGGGGGCCCCTACGAGCAGTACTTC
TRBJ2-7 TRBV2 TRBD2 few CASRAGASGVYEQYF TGTGCCAGCAGGGCCGGGGCTAGCGGTGTTTACGAGCAGTACTTC
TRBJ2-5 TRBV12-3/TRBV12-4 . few CATKGLQETQYF TGTGCCACAAAGGGGTTGCAAGAGACCCAGTACTTC
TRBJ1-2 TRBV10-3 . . CAISESQPTVDGYTF TGTGCCATCAGTGAGTCCCAACCTACCGTTGATGGCTACACCTTC
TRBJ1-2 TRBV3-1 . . CASSHIRRTNYGYTF TGTGCCAGCAGCCACATCAGGAGGACTAACTATGGCTACACCTTC
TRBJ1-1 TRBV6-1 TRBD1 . CASSRGTGVVLNTEAFF TGTGCCAGCAGCCGAGGAACAGGGGTGGTATTGAACACTGAAGCTTTCTTT
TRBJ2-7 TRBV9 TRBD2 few CASSVQSGGTYEQYF TGTGCCAGCAGCGTACAAAGCGGGGGCACCTACGAGCAGTACTTC
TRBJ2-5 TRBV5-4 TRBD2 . CASRPSSGRAGETQYF TGTGCCAGCAGACCCTCTAGCGGGAGGGCCGGCGAGACCCAGTACTTC
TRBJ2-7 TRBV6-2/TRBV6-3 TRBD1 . CASSKGQFISAYEQYF TGTGCCAGCAGTAAGGGACAGTTTATTTCAGCCTACGAGCAGTACTTC
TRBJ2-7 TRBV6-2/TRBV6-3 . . CASSGRTYEQYF TGTGCCAGCAGTGGACGGACCTACGAGCAGTACTTC
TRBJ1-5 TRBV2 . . CASSGRFQPQHF TGTGCCAGCAGCGGACGGTTCCAGCCCCAGCATTTT
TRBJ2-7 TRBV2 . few CASRLLVSPAYEQYF TGTGCCAGCCGATTACTAGTCAGTCCCGCCTACGAGCAGTACTTC